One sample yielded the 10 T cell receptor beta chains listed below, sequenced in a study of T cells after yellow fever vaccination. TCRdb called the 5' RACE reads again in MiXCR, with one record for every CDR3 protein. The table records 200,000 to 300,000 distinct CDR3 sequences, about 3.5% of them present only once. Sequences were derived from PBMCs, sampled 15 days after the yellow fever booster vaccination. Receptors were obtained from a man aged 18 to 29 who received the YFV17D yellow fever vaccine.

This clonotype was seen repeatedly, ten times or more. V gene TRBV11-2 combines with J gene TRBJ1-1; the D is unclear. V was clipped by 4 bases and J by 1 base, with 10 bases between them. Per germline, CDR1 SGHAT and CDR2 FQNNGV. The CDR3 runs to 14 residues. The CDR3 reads CASSWSSGNTEAFF. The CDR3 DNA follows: TGTGCCAGCAGCTGGAGCTCGGGGAACACTGAAGCTTTCTTT.

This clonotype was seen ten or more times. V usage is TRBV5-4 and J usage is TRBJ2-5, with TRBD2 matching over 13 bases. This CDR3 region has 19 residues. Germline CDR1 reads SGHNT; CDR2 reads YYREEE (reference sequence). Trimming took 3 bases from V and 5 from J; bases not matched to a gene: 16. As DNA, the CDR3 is TGTGCCAGCAGCTCCGGGACTAGCGGGGATGGTGGCCGGGTGGAGACCCAGTACTTC. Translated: CASSSGTSGDGGRVETQYF.

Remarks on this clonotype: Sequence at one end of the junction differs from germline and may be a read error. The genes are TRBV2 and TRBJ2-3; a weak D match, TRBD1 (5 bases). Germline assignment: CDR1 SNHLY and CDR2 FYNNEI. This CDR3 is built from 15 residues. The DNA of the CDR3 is TGTGCCAGCAGTGAATTGTCAGGGCCGACAGATAGGCAGTATTTT. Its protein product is CASSELSGPTDRQYF.

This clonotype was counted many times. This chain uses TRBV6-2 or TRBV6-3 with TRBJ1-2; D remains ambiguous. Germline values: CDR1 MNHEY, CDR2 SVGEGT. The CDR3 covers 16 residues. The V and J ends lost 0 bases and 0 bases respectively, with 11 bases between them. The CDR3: CASSYSPVGPNYGYTF. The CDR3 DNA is TGTGCCAGCAGTTACTCGCCGGTCGGCCCTAACTATGGCTACACCTTC.

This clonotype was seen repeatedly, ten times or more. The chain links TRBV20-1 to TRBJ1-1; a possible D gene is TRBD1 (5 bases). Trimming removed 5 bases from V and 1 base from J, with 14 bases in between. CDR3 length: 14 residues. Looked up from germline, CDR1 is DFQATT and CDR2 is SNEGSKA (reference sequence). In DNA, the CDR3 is TGCAGTGCTGGGAGTTGGAGGGGGAACACTGAAGCTTTCTTT. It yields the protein CSAGSWRGNTEAFF.

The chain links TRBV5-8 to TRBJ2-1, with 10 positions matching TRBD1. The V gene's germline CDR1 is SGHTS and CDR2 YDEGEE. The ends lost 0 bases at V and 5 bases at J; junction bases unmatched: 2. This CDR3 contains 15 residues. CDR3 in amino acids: CASSLVGTGDNEQFF. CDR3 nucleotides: TGTGCCAGCAGCTTGGTGGGGACAGGGGACAATGAGCAGTTCTTC. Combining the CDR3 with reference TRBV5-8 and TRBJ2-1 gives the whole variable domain EAGVTQSPTHLIKTRGQQATLRCSPISGHTSVYWYQQALGLGLQFLLWYDEGEERNRGNFPPRFSGRQFPNYSSELNVNALELEDSALYLCASSLVGTGDNEQFFGPGTRLTVL.

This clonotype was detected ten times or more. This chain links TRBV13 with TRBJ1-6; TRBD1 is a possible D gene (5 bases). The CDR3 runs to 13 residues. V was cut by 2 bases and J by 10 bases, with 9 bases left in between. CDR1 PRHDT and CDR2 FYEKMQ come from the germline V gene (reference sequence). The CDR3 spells CASSLSQGSPLHF. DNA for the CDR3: TGTGCCAGCAGCTTATCCCAGGGATCACCCCTCCACTTT.

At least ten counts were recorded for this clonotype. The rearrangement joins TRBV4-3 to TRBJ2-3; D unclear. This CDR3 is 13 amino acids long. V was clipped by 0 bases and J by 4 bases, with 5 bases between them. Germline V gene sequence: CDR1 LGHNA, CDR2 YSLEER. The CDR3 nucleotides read TGCGCCAGCAGCCAAGAGTGGGCAGATACGCAGTATTTT. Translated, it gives CASSQEWADTQYF.

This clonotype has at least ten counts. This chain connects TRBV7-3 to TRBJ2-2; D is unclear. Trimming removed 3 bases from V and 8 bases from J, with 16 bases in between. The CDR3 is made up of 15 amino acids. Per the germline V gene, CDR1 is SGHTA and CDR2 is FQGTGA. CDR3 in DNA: TGTGCCAGCAGCTTTATGACGTCCCATGGTGGGGAGCTGTTTTTT. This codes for CASSFMTSHGGELFF.

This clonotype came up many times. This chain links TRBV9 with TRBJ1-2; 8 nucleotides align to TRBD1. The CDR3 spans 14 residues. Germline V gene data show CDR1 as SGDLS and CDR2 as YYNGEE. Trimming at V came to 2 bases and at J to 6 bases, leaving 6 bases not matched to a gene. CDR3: CASSVSPTGDGYTF. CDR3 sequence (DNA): TGTGCCAGCAGCGTCTCCCCGACAGGGGATGGCTACACCTTC.